This passage covers 17 T cell receptor beta chains from one sample sequenced in a study of T-cell memory formation after mild COVID-19. Each CDR3 protein is one row after TCRdb ran MiXCR on the 5' RACE reads. The sample has around 430,000 distinct CDR3 sequences, roughly 15% seen once; the top ten hold roughly 21%. Sequenced: PBMCs or a T cell subset sorted from them (not recorded which). These receptors were collected from a man younger than 30 who had mild COVID-19 (a few samples of this study predate the infection). Cell type and time point are not known.

V and J are TRBV19 and TRBJ2-1, with 8 bases matching TRBD1. V gave up 4 bases and J gave up 0 bases; unmatched junction bases: 11. Germline V CDR1 and CDR2: LNHDA, SQIVND (reference sequence). The CDR3 loop spans 18 amino acids. Here the CDR3 DNA reads TGTGCCAGTAGTAGGGCAGGGGGCCTCCTCAGCTCCTACAATGAGCAGTTCTTC. The encoded protein is CASSRAGGLLSSYNEQFF.

This clonotype appeared a few times. The chain joins TRBV29-1 to TRBJ1-2; 9 bases line up with TRBD1. Germline assignment: CDR1 SQVTM and CDR2 ANQGSEA. The CDR3 is 13 amino acids. The junction had 3 bases not matched to a gene; V was cut back by 1 base and J by 6 bases. The CDR3 DNA reads as TGCAGCGTTGAAGCACAGGGGGCCCATGGCTACACCTTC. This gives the protein CSVEAQGAHGYTF. Variable domain in full (rest from reference TRBV29-1 and TRBJ1-2): SAVISQKPSRDICQRGTSLTIQCQVDSQVTMMFWYRQQPGQSLTLIATANQGSEATYESGFVIDKFPISRPNLTFSTLTVSNMSPEDSSIYLCSVEAQGAHGYTFGSGTRLTVV.

This clonotype was seen ten or more times. This sequence joins TRBV29-1 and TRBJ1-1; a weak D match, TRBD1 (5 bases). Per germline, CDR1 SQVTM and CDR2 ANQGSEA. The V gene lost 8 bases and the J gene lost 3 bases, with 25 bases spanning the gap. The CDR3 runs 16 residues. The CDR3 DNA is TGCAGCTCATTAGGGGTCCCTTTGGGGGTGGACACTGAAGCTTTCTTT. This sequence encodes CSSLGVPLGVDTEAFF.

This chain joins TRBV12-3 or TRBV12-4 and TRBJ2-7; D is possibly TRBD2 (5 bases). Trimming removed 3 bases at V and 3 bases at J, with 18 bases between. The CDR3 loop spans 16 amino acids. The CDR3 DNA follows: TGTGCCAGCAGTTTGTATGGAGGCATATTTAGCTACGAGCAGTACTTC. Translated: CASSLYGGIFSYEQYF.

The J gene is TRBJ2-7, the V gene TRBV7-8, with 9 bases matching TRBD1. The V gene end was trimmed by 5 bases and the J gene end by 3 bases; junction bases not matched to a gene: 14. The germline V gene has CDR1 SGHVS and CDR2 FQNEAQ. This CDR3 has 17 residues. The DNA for the CDR3 is TGTGCCAGCAGCCCACCGCCTGCGACAGGGGGTGACTACGAGCAGTACTTC. It specifies CASSPPPATGGDYEQYF.

This chain joins TRBV5-1 and TRBJ1-3; perhaps TRBD1 as D (6 bases). The length of the CDR3 is 14 residues. V lost 7 bases, J lost 4 bases, and 15 bases lay in between. Germline V lookup: CDR1 SGHRS, CDR2 YFSETQ. The CDR3 region has the DNA TGCGCCAGCCGAGACACAGGGTCCGGAAACACCATATATTTT. It encodes CASRDTGSGNTIYF.

V gene TRBV2 combines with J gene TRBJ1-2, with TRBD1 matching over 9 bases. The trim removed 4 bases at V and 5 bases at J, leaving 8 bases unmatched. The CDR3 runs to 15 residues. Germline values: CDR1 SNHLY, CDR2 FYNNEI. The CDR3 reads CASSAGGQGFYGYTF. In DNA form, the CDR3 reads TGTGCCAGCAGTGCGGGGGGACAGGGATTTTATGGCTACACCTTC.

V usage is TRBV29-1 and J usage is TRBJ2-7; D possibly corresponds to TRBD1 (6 bases). From germline, CDR1 is SQVTM and CDR2 ANQGSEA. The CDR3 contains 15 residues. V was shortened by 4 bases and J by 1 base, with 17 bases between the two germline ends. CDR3 DNA sequence: TGCAGCGTTGGCGGGTCCAGGGGAAGATCCTACGAGCAGTACTTC. Translated, it gives CSVGGSRGRSYEQYF.

V and J are TRBV10-3 and TRBJ1-4, with D perhaps matching TRBD1 (6 bases). The CDR3 sequence is 16 residues long. The V end was cut by 3 bases, the J end by 6 bases, with 17 bases between. Germline V gene lookup returns CDR1 ENHRY and CDR2 SYGVKD. CDR3 amino acids: CAISETVSGADEKLFF. Here the CDR3 DNA reads TGTGCCATCAGTGAAACCGTTTCGGGGGCTGATGAAAAACTGTTTTTT.

This clonotype came up a few times. This chain links TRBV7-2 with TRBJ2-3; 7 positions match TRBD1. This CDR3 is built from 17 residues. Trimming removed 5 bases from V and 1 base from J; junction bases left unmatched: 12. CDR1 is SGHTA, CDR2 FQGNSA, per germline. The CDR3 DNA reads as TGTGCCAGCAGCCCAGCCCCGACAGGGCAGGGCACAGATACGCAGTATTTT. Translation gives CASSPAPTGQGTDTQYF.

Only one count was recorded for this clonotype. The chain is built from TRBV7-2 and TRBJ2-6; D gene unclear. Per germline, CDR1 SGHTA and CDR2 FQGNSA. Trimming pared 4 bases from V and 2 bases from J, leaving 12 bases between. The CDR3 has 16 residues. The CDR3, as DNA: TGTGCCAGCAGCTCGAGCGTCGTGGCTGGGGCCAACGTCCTGACTTTC. As protein: CASSSSVVAGANVLTF.

This chain's CDR3 is CASSEGDSWVYNEQFF. The CDR3 coding sequence is TGTGCCAGCAGTGAGGGGGACTCCTGGGTCTACAATGAGCAGTTCTTC. The chain couples TRBV6-1 to TRBJ2-1; weak D call: TRBD2 (6 bases). V was clipped by 3 bases and J by 3 bases, with 15 bases between them. Germline CDR1 MNHNS, CDR2 SASEGT. CDR3 length equals 16 residues.

The chain uses TRBV19 and TRBJ2-1; TRBD1 agrees at 10 bases. The CDR3 runs 14 residues. CDR1 is LNHDA, CDR2 SQIVND, per germline (reference sequence). The V segment lost 5 bases and the J segment 9 bases; nucleotides outside the gene matches: 7. The chain's CDR3 is CASSARQGAFEQFF. CDR3 nucleotide sequence: TGTGCCAGTAGTGCTCGACAGGGGGCTTTTGAGCAGTTCTTC.

Here the CDR3 reads CASEQGAGYNEQFF. The CDR3 bases are TGCGCCAGCGAGCAGGGGGCCGGATACAATGAGCAGTTCTTC. The chain recombines TRBV5-1 with TRBJ2-1, with 8 bases lining up with TRBD1. The CDR3 runs to 14 residues. Unmatched junction bases numbered 7, after V lost 7 bases and J lost 4 bases. CDR1 is SGHRS, CDR2 YFSETQ, per germline.

The chain carries TRBV20-1 and TRBJ1-4, with D possibly matching TRBD1 (5 bases). V was trimmed by 3 bases and J by 5 bases, leaving 19 bases between them. The CDR3 has 16 amino acids. CDR1 and CDR2 (germline): DFQATT, SNEGSKA (reference sequence). CDR3 amino acids: CSASGISGRLNEKLFF. CDR3 bases: TGCAGTGCTAGTGGGATATCGGGACGGTTAAATGAAAAACTGTTTTTT.

V and J are TRBV6-6 and TRBJ1-2, with TRBD1 identical over 7 bases. This CDR3 region has 15 residues. V was pared by 5 bases and J by 7 bases, with 13 bases of the junction left unmatched. Germline CDR1 MNHNY, CDR2 SVGAGI (reference sequence). CDR3 residues: CASSSAGTDRVGYTF. The CDR3 DNA reads as TGTGCCAGCAGTAGTGCCGGGACAGACCGTGTTGGCTACACCTTC.

V usage is TRBV12-3 or TRBV12-4 and J usage is TRBJ2-7; possible D gene TRBD2, 6 bases. CDR3 length equals 14 residues. V lost 1 base and J lost 4, with 11 bases in between. CDR3 coding DNA: TGTGCCAGCAGTTTAGGGGGGGAGGCTTACGAGCAGTACTTC. Its translation is CASSLGGEAYEQYF.